The sequence of this T cell receptor (beta chain) was determined in a study of blood T cells in healthy people across ages. Study context: Capture by template switching was about one barcoded beta molecule per two T cells.

V gave up 10 bases and J gave up 0 bases; unmatched junction bases: 9. CDR1 is MNHNS, CDR2 SASEGT, per germline. The length of the CDR3 is 15 residues. Alongside a J-beta primer mix, a sample-barcoded 5' primer served in a second PCR lasting roughly 7 to 11 cycles. Each of the cDNA molecules was tagged by a template-switch adaptor with 12 random nucleotides. Using its own MiXCR run on the 5' RACE reads, TCRdb lists one record per CDR3 protein. Of 1.5 million to 2 million distinct CDR3 sequences in the sample, roughly 28% were seen once. V and J are TRBV6-1 and TRBJ1-5, with 7 nucleotides matching TRBD1. The sample consisted of blood. The sequence was obtained from a woman aged 25 to 39 in good health. In DNA, the CDR3 is TGTGCCACAAGCACAGGGGCCCTTAGCAATCAGCCCCAGCATTTT. Translation gives CATSTGALSNQPQHF.